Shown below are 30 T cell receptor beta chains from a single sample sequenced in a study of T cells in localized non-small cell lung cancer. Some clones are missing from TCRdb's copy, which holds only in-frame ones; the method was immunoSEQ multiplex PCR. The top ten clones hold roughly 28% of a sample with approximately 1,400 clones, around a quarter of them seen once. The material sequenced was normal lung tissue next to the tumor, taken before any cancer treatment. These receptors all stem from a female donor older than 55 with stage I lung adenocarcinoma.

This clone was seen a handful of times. CDR3 DNA sequence: TGTGCCAGCTCCCCGGCTGGGGGGCCTTCCTACGAGCAGTACTTC. Translation gives CASSPAGGPSYEQYF. The chain joins TRBV18 to TRBJ2-7; D is possibly TRBD1 or TRBD2 (6 bases each). The CDR3 is 15 amino acids. V gave up 6 bases and J gave up 1 base, with 16 bases separating them. Looked up from germline, CDR1 is KGHSH and CDR2 is LQKENI.

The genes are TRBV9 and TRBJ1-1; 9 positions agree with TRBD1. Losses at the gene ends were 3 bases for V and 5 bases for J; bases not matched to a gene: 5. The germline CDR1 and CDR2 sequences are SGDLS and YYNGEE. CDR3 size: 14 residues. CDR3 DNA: TGTGCCAGCAGCGCAACAGGGGGCTTGACTGAAGCTTTCTTT. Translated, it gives CASSATGGLTEAFF.

The CDR3 region is CASGFNTGELFF. The CDR3 DNA reads TGTGCTAGTGGTTTTAACACCGGGGAGCTGTTTTTT. This chain links TRBV12-5 with TRBJ2-2; D is ambiguous. The V end lost 3 bases, the J end lost 2 bases, and 1 base lay between the germline ends. CDR1 and CDR2 from the germline V gene are LGHNT and FRNRAP. This CDR3 is built from 12 residues.

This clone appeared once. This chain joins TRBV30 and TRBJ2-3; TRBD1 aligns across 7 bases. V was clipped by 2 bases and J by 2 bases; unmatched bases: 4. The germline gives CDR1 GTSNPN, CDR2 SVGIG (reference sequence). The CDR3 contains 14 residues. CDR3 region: CAWSRGLTTDTQYF. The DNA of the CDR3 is TGTGCCTGGAGTAGGGGGCTGACCACAGATACGCAGTATTTT.

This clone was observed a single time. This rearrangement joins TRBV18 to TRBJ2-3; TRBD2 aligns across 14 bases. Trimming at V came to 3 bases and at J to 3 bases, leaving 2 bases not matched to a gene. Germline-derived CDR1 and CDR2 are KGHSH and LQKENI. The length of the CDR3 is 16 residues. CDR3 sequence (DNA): TGTGCCAGCTCACCTGGGACTAGCGGGAGAACAGATACGCAGTATTTT. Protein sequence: CASSPGTSGRTDTQYF. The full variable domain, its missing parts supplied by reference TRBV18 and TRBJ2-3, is NAGVMQNPRHLVRRRGQEARLRCSPMKGHSHVYWYRQLPEEGLKFMVYLQKENIIDESGMPKERFSAEFPKEGPSILRIQQVVRGDSAAYFCASSPGTSGRTDTQYFGPGTRLTVL.

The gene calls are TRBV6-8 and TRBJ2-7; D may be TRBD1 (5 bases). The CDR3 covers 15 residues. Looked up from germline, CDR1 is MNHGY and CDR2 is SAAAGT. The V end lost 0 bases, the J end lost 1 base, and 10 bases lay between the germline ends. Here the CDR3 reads CASSYSGADSYEQYF. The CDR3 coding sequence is TGTGCCAGCAGTTACTCAGGGGCGGATTCCTACGAGCAGTACTTC.

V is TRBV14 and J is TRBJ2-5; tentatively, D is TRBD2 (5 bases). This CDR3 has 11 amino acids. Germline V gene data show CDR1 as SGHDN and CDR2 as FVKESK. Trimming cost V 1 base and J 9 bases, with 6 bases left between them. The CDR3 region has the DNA TGTGCCAGCAGCCAAGTGGGAGCCCAGTACTTC. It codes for CASSQVGAQYF.

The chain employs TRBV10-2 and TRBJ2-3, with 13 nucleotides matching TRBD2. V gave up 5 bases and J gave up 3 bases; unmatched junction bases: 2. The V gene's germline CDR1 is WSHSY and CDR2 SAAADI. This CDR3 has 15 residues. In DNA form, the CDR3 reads TGCGCCAGCAGTAAGACTAGCGGGAGGACAGATACGCAGTATTTT. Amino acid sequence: CASSKTSGRTDTQYF.

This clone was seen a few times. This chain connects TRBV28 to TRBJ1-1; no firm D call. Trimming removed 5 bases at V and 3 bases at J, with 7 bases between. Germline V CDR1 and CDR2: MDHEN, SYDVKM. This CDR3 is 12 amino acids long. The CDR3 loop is CASSVQYTEAFF. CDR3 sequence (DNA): TGTGCCAGCAGTGTTCAGTACACTGAAGCTTTCTTT. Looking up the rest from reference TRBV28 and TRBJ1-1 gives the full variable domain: DVKVTQSSRYLVKRTGEKVFLECVQDMDHENMFWYRQDPGLGLRLIYFSYDVKMKEKGDIPEGYSVSREKKERFSLILESASTNQTSMYLCASSVQYTEAFFGQGTRLTVV.

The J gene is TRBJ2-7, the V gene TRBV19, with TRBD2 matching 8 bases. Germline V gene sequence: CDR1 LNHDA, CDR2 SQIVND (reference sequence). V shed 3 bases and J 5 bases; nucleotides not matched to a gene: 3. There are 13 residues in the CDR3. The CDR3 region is CASSMSLADEQYF. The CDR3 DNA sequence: TGTGCCAGTAGTATGTCACTAGCGGACGAGCAGTACTTC.

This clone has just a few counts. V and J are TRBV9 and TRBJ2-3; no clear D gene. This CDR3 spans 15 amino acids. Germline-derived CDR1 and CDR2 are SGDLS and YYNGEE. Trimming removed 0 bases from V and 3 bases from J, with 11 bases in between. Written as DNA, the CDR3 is TGTGCCAGCAGCGTAGATCAGGCACCTACAGATACGCAGTATTTT. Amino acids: CASSVDQAPTDTQYF. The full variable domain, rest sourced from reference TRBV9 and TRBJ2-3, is DSGVTQTPKHLITATGQRVTLRCSPRSGDLSVYWYQQSLDQGLQFLIQYYNGEERAKGNILERFSAQQFPDLHSELNLSSLELGDSALYFCASSVDQAPTDTQYFGPGTRLTVL.

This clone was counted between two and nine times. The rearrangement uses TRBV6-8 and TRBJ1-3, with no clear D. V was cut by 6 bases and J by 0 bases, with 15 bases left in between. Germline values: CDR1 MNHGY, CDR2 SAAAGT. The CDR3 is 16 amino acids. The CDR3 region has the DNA TGTGCCAGCAGATTAGCTTTTTTGGACTCTGGAAACACCATATATTTT. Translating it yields CASRLAFLDSGNTIYF.

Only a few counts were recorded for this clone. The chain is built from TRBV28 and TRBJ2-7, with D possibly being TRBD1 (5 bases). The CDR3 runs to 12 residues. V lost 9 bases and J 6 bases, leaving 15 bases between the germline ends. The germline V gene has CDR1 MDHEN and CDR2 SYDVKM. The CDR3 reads CARPRVPREQYF. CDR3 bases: TGTGCCAGACCCAGGGTTCCTCGCGAGCAGTACTTC.

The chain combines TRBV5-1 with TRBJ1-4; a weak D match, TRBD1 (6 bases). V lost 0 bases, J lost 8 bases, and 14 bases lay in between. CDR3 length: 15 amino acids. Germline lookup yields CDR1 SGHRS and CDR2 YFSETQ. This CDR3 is CASSLARGGQEKLFF. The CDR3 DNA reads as TGCGCCAGCAGCTTGGCCAGGGGAGGTCAGGAAAAACTGTTTTTT. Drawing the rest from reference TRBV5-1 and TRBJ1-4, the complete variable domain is KAGVTQTPRYLIKTRGQQVTLSCSPISGHRSVSWYQQTPGQGLQFLFEYFSETQRNKGNFPGRFSGRQFSNSRSEMNVSTLELGDSALYLCASSLARGGQEKLFFGSGTQLSVL.

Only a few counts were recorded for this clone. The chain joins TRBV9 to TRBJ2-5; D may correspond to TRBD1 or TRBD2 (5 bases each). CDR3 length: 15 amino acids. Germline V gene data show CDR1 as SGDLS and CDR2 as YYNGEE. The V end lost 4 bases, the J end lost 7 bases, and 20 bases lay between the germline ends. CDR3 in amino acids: CASSQWDAAMGTQYF. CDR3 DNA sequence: TGTGCCAGCAGCCAGTGGGACGCCGCCATGGGGACCCAGTACTTC.

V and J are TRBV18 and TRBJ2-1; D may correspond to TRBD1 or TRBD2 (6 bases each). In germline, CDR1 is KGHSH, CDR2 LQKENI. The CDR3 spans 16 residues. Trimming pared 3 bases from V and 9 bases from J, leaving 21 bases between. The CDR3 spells CASSPWDTTQGGEQFF. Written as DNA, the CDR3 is TGTGCCAGCTCACCTTGGGACACCACGCAGGGAGGTGAGCAGTTCTTC.

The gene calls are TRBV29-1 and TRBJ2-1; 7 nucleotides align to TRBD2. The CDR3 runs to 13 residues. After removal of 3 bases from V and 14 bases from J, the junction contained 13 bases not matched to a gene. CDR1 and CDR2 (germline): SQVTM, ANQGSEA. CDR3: CSVDGLAGEKEFF. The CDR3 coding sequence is TGCAGCGTTGATGGGTTGGCGGGAGAGAAGGAGTTCTTC.

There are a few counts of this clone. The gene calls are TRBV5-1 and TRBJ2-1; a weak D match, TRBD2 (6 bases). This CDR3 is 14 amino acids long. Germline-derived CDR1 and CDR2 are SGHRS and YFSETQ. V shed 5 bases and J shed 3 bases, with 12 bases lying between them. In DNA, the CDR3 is TGCGCCAGCAGAAGGGACTCAGACTACAATGAGCAGTTCTTC. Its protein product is CASRRDSDYNEQFF.

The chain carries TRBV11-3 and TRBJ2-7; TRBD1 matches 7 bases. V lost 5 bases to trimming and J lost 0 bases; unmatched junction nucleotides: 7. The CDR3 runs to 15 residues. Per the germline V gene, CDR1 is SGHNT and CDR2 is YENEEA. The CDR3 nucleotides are TGTGCCAGCAGCCCCGGGACAGCCCCCTCCTACGAGCAGTACTTC. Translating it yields CASSPGTAPSYEQYF. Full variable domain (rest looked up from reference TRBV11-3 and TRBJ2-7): EAGVVQSPRYKIIEKKQPVAFWCNPISGHNTLYWYLQNLGQGPELLIRYENEEAVDDSQLPKDRFSAERLKGVDSTLKIQPAELGDSAVYLCASSPGTAPSYEQYFGPGTRLTVT.

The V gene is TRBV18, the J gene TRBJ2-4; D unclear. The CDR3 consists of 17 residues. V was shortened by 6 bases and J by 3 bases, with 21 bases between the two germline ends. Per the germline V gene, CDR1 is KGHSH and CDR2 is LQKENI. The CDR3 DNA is TGTGCCAGCTCCCAACGACCTCCAACGGTGGTCAAAAACATTCAGTACTTC. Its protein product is CASSQRPPTVVKNIQYF.

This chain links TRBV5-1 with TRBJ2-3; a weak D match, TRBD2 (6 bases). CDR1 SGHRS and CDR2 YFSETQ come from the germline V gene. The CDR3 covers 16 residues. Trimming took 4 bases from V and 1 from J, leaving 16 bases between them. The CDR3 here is CASSHGEALGTDTQYF. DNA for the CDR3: TGCGCCAGCAGCCATGGGGAGGCGCTGGGCACAGATACGCAGTATTTT.

The CDR3 bases are TGTGCCAGCAGCCCCCTTAGGGGATCCAATCAGCCCCAGCATTTT. Amino acid sequence: CASSPLRGSNQPQHF. The V gene is TRBV7-6, the J gene TRBJ1-5, with D perhaps TRBD1 (5 bases). The V gene lost 5 bases and the J gene lost 3 bases, with 14 bases spanning the gap. The V gene's germline CDR1 is SGHVS and CDR2 FNYEAQ. The CDR3 runs 15 residues.

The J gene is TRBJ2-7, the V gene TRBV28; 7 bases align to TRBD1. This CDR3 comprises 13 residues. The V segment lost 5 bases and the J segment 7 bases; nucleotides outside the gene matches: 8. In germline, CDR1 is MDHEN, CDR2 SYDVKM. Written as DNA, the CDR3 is TGTGCCAGCAGTAGGGCAGCCAGGGGGGAGCAGTACTTC. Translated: CASSRAARGEQYF.

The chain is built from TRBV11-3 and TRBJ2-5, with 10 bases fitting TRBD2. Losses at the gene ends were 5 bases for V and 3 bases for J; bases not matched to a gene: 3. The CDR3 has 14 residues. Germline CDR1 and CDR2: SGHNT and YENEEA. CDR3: CASSVTSGKETQYF. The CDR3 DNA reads TGTGCCAGCAGCGTCACTAGCGGGAAAGAGACCCAGTACTTC.

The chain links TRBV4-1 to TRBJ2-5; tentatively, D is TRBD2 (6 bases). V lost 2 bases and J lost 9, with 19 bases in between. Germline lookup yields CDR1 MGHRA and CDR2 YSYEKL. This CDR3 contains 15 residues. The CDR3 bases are TGCGCCAGCAGCCAAAGGTCCTCAATGGCGGGGTCCCAGTACTTC. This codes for CASSQRSSMAGSQYF.

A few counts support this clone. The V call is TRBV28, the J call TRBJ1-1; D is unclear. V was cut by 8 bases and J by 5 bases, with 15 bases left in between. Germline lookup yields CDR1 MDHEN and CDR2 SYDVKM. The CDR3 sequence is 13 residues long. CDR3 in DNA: TGTGCCAGCGAGAAGACGTTCGGGACTGAAGCTTTCTTT. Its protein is CASEKTFGTEAFF.

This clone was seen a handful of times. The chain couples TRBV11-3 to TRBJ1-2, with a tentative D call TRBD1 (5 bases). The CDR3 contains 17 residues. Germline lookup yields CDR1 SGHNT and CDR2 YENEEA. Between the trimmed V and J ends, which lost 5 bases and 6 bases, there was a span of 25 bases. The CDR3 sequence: CASSPPGGRLGVDGYTF. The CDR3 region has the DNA TGTGCCAGCAGCCCCCCGGGGGGGAGGTTAGGGGTAGATGGCTACACCTTC.

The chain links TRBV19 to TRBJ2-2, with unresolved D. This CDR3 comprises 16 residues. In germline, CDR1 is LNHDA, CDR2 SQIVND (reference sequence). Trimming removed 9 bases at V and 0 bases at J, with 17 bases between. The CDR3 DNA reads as TGTGCCAGCGATCGGAAGGGCGGAGCGAACACCGGGGAGCTGTTTTTT. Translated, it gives CASDRKGGANTGELFF.

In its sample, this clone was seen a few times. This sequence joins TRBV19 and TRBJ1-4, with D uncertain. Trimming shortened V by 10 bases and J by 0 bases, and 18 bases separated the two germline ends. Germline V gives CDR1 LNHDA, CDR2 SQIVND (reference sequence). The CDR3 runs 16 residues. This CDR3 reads CATGGGPISTNEKLFF. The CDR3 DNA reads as TGTGCCACTGGAGGTGGGCCAATCTCAACTAATGAAAAACTGTTTTTT.

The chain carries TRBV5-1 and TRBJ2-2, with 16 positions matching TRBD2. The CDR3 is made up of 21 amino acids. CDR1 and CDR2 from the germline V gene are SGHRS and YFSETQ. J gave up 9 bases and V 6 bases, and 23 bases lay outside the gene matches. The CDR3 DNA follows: TGCGCCAGCAACCCCCTAGGAGGGGGGACTAGCGGGAGGGCCGGGGCCCGGGAGCTGTTTTTT. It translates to CASNPLGGGTSGRAGARELFF.